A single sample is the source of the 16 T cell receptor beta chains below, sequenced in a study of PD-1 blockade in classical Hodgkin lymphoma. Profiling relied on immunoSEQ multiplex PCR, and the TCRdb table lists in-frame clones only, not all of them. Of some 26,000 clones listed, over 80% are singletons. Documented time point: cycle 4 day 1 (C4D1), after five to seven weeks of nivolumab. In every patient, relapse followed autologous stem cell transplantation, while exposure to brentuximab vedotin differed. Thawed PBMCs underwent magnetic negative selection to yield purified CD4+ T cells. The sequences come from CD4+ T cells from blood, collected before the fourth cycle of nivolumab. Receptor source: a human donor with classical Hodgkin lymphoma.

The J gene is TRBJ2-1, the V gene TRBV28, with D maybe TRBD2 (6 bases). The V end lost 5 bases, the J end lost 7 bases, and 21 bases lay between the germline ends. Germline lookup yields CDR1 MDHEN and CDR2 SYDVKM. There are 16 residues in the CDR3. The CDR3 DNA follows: TGTGCCAGCAGTCAAACTAGCTCGGCGACACGGAATGAGCAGTTCTTC. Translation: CASSQTSSATRNEQFF.

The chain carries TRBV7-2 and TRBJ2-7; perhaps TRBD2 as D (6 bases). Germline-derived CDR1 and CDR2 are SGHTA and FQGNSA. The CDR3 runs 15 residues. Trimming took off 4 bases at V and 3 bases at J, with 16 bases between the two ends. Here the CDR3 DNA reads TGTGCCAGCAGCTATCAGCATAGCGGAGACTACGAGCAGTACTTC. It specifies CASSYQHSGDYEQYF.

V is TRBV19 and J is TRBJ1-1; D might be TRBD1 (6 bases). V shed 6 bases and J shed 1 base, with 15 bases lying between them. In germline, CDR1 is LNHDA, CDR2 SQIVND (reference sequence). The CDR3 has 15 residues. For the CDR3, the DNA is TGTGCCAGTAGCCAGGACAGTTCTGGGAACACTGAAGCTTTCTTT. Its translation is CASSQDSSGNTEAFF.

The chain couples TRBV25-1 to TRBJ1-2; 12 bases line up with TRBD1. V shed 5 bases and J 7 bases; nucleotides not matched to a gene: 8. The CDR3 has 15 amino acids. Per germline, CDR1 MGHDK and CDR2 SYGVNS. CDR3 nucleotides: TGTGCCAGCAGTTCACCGGGACAGGGGGCCAGTGGCTACACCTTC. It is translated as CASSSPGQGASGYTF.

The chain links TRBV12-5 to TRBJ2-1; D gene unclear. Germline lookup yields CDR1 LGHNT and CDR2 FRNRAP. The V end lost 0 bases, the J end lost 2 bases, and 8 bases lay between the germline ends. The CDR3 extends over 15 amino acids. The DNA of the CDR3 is TGTGCTAGTGGTTTGGTACCGGGTACCTACAATGAGCAGTTCTTC. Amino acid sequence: CASGLVPGTYNEQFF.

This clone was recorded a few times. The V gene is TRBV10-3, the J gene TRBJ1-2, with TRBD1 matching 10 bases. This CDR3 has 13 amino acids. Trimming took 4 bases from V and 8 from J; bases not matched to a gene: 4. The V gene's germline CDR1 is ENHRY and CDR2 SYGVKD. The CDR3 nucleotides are TGTGCCATCAGTGGACAGGGGGCAGGAGGCTACACCTTC. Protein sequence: CAISGQGAGGYTF.

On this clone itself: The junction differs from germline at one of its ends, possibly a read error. The CDR3 DNA is TGTGCCAGCAGCCCTGATTTACCGGGACTCGACTTC. This sequence encodes CASSPDLPGLDF. The chain joins TRBV2 to TRBJ2-7, with D tentatively TRBD2 (6 bases). The CDR3 has 12 residues. CDR1 is SNHLY and CDR2 is FYNNEI in the germline V gene.

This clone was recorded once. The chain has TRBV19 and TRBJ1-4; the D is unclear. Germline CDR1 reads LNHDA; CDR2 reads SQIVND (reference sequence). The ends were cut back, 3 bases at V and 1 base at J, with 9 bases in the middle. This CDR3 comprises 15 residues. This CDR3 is CASSMEGGTNEKLFF. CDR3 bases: TGTGCCAGTAGTATGGAAGGAGGAACTAATGAAAAACTGTTTTTT.

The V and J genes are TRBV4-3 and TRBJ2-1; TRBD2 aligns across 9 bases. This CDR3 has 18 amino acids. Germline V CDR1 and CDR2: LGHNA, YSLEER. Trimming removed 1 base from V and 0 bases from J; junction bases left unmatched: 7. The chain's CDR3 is CASSQVWASGASYNEQFF. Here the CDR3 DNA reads TGCGCCAGCAGCCAAGTTTGGGCTAGCGGGGCCTCCTACAATGAGCAGTTCTTC.

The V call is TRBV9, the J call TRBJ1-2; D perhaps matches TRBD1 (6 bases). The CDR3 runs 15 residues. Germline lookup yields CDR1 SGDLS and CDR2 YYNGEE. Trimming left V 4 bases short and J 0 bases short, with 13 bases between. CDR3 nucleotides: TGTGCCAGCAGCCCGGGGGACACCACTAACTATGGCTACACCTTC. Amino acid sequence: CASSPGDTTNYGYTF. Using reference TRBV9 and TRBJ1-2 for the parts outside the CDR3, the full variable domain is DSGVTQTPKHLITATGQRVTLRCSPRSGDLSVYWYQQSLDQGLQFLIQYYNGEERAKGNILERFSAQQFPDLHSELNLSSLELGDSALYFCASSPGDTTNYGYTFGSGTRLTVV.

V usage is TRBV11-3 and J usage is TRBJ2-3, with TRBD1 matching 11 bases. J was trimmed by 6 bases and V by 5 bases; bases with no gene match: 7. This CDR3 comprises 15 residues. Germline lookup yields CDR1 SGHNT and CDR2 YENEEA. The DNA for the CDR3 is TGTGCCAGCAGCGGGGGGACAGGGGGTACCGATACGCAGTATTTT. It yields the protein CASSGGTGGTDTQYF.

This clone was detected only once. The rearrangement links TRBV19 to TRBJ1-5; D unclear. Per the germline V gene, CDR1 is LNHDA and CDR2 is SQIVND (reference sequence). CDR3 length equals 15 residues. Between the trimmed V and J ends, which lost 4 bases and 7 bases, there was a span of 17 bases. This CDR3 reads CASSTALVREQPQHF. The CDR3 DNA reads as TGTGCCAGTAGTACCGCCCTTGTCCGGGAACAGCCCCAGCATTTT.

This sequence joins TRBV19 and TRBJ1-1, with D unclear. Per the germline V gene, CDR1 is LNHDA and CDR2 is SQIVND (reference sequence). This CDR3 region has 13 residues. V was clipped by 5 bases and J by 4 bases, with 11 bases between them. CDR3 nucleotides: TGTGCCAGTAGTGTCCTCGAGAGCACTGAAGCTTTCTTT. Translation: CASSVLESTEAFF.

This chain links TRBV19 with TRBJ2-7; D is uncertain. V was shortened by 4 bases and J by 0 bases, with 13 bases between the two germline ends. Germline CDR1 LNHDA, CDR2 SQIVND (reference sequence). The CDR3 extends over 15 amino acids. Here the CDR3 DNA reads TGTGCCAGTAGTACCTATTTTCAGAGCTCCTACGAGCAGTACTTC. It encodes CASSTYFQSSYEQYF.

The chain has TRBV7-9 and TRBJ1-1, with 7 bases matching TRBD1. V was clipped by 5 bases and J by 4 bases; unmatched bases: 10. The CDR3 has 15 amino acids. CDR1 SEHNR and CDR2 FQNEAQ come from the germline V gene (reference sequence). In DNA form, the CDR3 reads TGTGCCAGCAGCCCGCTGACAGGGTGGGTCACTGAAGCTTTCTTT. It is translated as CASSPLTGWVTEAFF.

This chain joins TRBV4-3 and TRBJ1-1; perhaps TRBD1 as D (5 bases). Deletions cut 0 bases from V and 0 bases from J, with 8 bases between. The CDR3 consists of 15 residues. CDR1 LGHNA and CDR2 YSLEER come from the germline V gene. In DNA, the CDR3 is TGCGCCAGCAGCCAAGATTGGGGCCTGAACACTGAAGCTTTCTTT. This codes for CASSQDWGLNTEAFF.